Presented here are 17 T cell receptor beta chains from one specimen sequenced in a study of liver allograft versus peripheral blood T cells. Study-level information: Comparisons were made between T cell receptor repertoires found in transplanted livers and those circulating in recipients' peripheral blood.

TCRdb independently ran MiXCR on the reads; one entry per CDR3 protein. The table shows about 3,700 distinct CDR3 sequences, with more than 15% occurring only once. All receptors derive from a human patient who had a liver transplant. Part of the T cells may come from the graft donor.

The CDR3 loop reads CASQAGGVRDTQYF. DNA of the CDR3: TGTGCCAGCCAAGCGGGGGGGGTTCGAGATACGCAGTATTTT. The chain combines TRBV5-4 with TRBJ2-3; 10 nucleotides align to TRBD2. V lost 7 bases and J lost 5; bases outside the gene matches: 7. Germline-derived CDR1 and CDR2 are SGHNT and YYREEE (reference sequence). This CDR3 contains 14 residues. Looking up the rest from reference TRBV5-4 and TRBJ2-3 gives the full variable domain: ETGVTQSPTHLIKTRGQQVTLRCSSQSGHNTVSWYQQALGQGPQFIFQYYREEENGRGNFPPRFSGLQFPNYSSELNVNALELDDSALYLCASQAGGVRDTQYFGPGTRLTVL.

Within the sample, this clonotype is medium-sized. The rearrangement uses TRBV6-1 and TRBJ2-7, with D perhaps TRBD1 (6 bases). The V and J ends lost 6 bases and 11 bases respectively, with 20 bases between them. Germline V gene sequence: CDR1 MNHNS, CDR2 SASEGT. The CDR3 is 13 residues long. For the CDR3, the DNA is TGTGCCAGCAGGGATCGACAGGCCAGTTCTGAGTACGTC. This codes for CASRDRQASSEYV.

The J gene is TRBJ2-1, the V gene TRBV20-1; weak D call: TRBD2 (5 bases). The V end was cut by 2 bases, the J end by 8 bases, with 7 bases between. Per the germline V gene, CDR1 is DFQATT and CDR2 is SNEGSKA (reference sequence). This CDR3 spans 11 amino acids. DNA for the CDR3: TGCAGTGCTAGACTCGGGGATGAGCAGTTCTTC. Its protein product is CSARLGDEQFF.

As to this clonotype: This likely came from a read error, as a far larger clone is one base away. This rearrangement joins TRBV6-1 to TRBJ2-1, with 7 bases fitting TRBD2. This CDR3 spans 14 amino acids. Germline CDR1 and CDR2: MNHNS and SASEGT. The CDR3 here is CASSGTNLYNGQFF. As DNA, the CDR3 is TGTGCCAGCAGCGGGACTAACCTCTACAATGGGCAGTTCTTC.

By sample fraction, this clonotype is large. The V and J genes are TRBV13 and TRBJ1-6; 7 bases are shared with TRBD1. CDR1 and CDR2 from the germline V gene are PRHDT and FYEKMQ (reference sequence). The CDR3 spans 16 residues. Trimming removed 1 base from V and 7 bases from J; junction bases left unmatched: 7. Here the CDR3 DNA reads TGTGCCAGCAGCTTAGCACGGACAGGCCGAAATTCACCCCTCCACTTT. Protein: CASSLARTGRNSPLHF.

The count of this clonotype is one. With a far larger clone one base away, a read error is the likely cause. This CDR3 fails to terminate in the conserved phenylalanine or tryptophan, so it likely reflects a read error. The V call is TRBV5-4, the J call TRBJ1-5; possible D gene TRBD1, 5 bases. This CDR3 contains 16 residues. Germline assignment: CDR1 SGHNT and CDR2 YYREEE (reference sequence). V lost 2 bases, J lost 0 bases, and 12 bases lay in between. CDR3 region: CASSLAGRGSNQPQHS. CDR3 in DNA: TGTGCCAGCAGCTTAGCGGGAAGGGGTAGCAATCAGCCCCAGCATTCT.

This clonotype is medium-sized within its sample. Written as DNA, the CDR3 is TGTGCCTGGAGCCGGGGACTAGCGGGATCACTCACCTTTGGAAATGAGCAGTTCTTC. Its protein product is CAWSRGLAGSLTFGNEQFF. The V call is TRBV30, the J call TRBJ2-1; TRBD2 matches at 13 bases. V lost 3 bases and J lost 7; bases outside the gene matches: 18. Germline V gene sequence: CDR1 GTSNPN, CDR2 SVGIG (reference sequence). The CDR3 totals 19 residues.

This chain links TRBV3-2 with TRBJ1-2; the tabulated D call, TRBD1, remains unverified against the DNA. TRBV3-2 is tagged as a pseudogene. The CDR3 is 14 residues long. The CDR3 loop reads CASSQDDRGHGYTF. CDR3 DNA: TGTGCCAGCAGCCAAGATGACAGGGGCCATGGCTACACCTTC.

This clonotype is medium-sized. This rearrangement joins TRBV10-3 to TRBJ2-1; 8 positions match TRBD1. V trimming: 6 bases; J trimming: 6 bases; junction bases outside the gene matches: 10. Germline CDR1 and CDR2: ENHRY and SYGVKD. The CDR3 is 15 residues long. In DNA, the CDR3 is TGTGCCATCAGCGGCCCAGGGGGCGACGTCAATGAGCAGTTCTTC. Protein product: CAISGPGGDVNEQFF.

This clonotype is categorized as medium-sized. Here the CDR3 reads CASSVGQGGNQPQHF. The CDR3, as DNA: TGTGCCAGCAGCGTAGGACAGGGAGGCAATCAGCCCCAGCATTTT. The chain combines TRBV9 with TRBJ1-5, with 7 bases identical to TRBD1. Germline values: CDR1 SGDLS, CDR2 YYNGEE. J gave up 2 bases and V 0 bases, and 2 bases lay outside the gene matches. This CDR3 comprises 15 residues.

This clonotype was detected a few times. The DNA for the CDR3 is TGTGCCAGCAGTCCCGGGACAGAAACTGGGGGCTACACCTTC. Its protein product is CASSPGTETGGYTF. J is TRBJ1-2 and V is TRBV2, with TRBD1 identical over 7 bases. There are 14 residues in the CDR3. CDR1 is SNHLY and CDR2 is FYNNEI in the germline V gene. V lost 5 bases and J lost 8; bases outside the gene matches: 11.

This clonotype showed up just a few times. The rearrangement joins TRBV20-1 to TRBJ1-6; D is perhaps TRBD1 (5 bases). Germline CDR1 and CDR2: DFQATT and SNEGSKA (reference sequence). V lost 7 bases to trimming and J lost 5 bases, with 15 bases between them. The CDR3 spans 14 residues. The CDR3 loop reads CSVAGDSDNSPLHF. The CDR3 nucleotides are TGCAGTGTCGCGGGGGATTCGGATAATTCACCCCTCCACTTT.

This chain joins TRBV20-1 and TRBJ1-2; the match to TRBD1 covers 9 bases. Germline V gene data show CDR1 as DFQATT and CDR2 as SNEGSKA (reference sequence). This CDR3 contains 16 residues. With 0 bases clipped from V and 2 bases from J, the junction kept 7 bases outside the gene matches. The CDR3 region is CSARDPRDRDNYGYTF. The CDR3 coding sequence is TGCAGTGCTAGAGACCCCCGGGACAGGGACAACTATGGCTACACCTTC.

In its sample, this clonotype is medium-sized. Written as DNA, the CDR3 is TGTGCCAGCAGCCTTGGGATGGACACCATATATTTT. It is translated as CASSLGMDTIYF. The chain joins TRBV6-1 to TRBJ1-3; D uncertain. Germline loops: CDR1 MNHNS, CDR2 SASEGT. V dropped 6 bases and J dropped 8 bases, with 11 bases sitting between them. This CDR3 has 12 residues.

This clonotype occurred a few times. The V and J genes are TRBV7-2 and TRBJ2-5; D may match TRBD1 or TRBD2 (5 bases each). The CDR3 totals 14 residues. Trimming pared 5 bases from V and 5 bases from J, leaving 15 bases between. Germline CDR1 SGHTA, CDR2 FQGNSA. The CDR3 nucleotides are TGTGCCAGCAGCGACCGGGGTTGGGGCGAGACCCAGTACTTC. Protein product: CASSDRGWGETQYF.

This clonotype is medium-sized within its sample. This chain links TRBV11-3 with TRBJ1-4, with D maybe TRBD1 (6 bases). V dropped 4 bases and J dropped 8 bases, with 14 bases sitting between them. CDR1 SGHNT and CDR2 YENEEA come from the germline V gene. This CDR3 has 14 residues. Written as DNA, the CDR3 is TGTGCCAGCAGCTCTAGGGGGGTGATCGAAAAACTGTTTTTT. As protein: CASSSRGVIEKLFF.

A note on this clonotype: A read error is possible here, since a much larger clone lies one base away. The genes are TRBV6-2 or TRBV6-3 and TRBJ2-7; D unresolved. The V gene lost 7 bases and the J gene lost 8 bases, with 15 bases spanning the gap. Germline CDR1 reads MNHEY; CDR2 reads SVGEGT. CDR3 length: 12 amino acids. The CDR3 coding sequence is TGTGCCAGCATTACCCGACTTCACCAGCAGTACTTC. Residues: CASITRLHQQYF.